These 25 T cell receptor beta chains originate from one sample sequenced in a study of T cell responses to AZD1222 COVID-19 vaccine. Assay used: immunoSEQ multiplex PCR; TCRdb lists only in-frame clones, some missing. This sample carries roughly 120,000 clones, approximately 90% of them seen once, and the ten largest clones take roughly 7.8%. The sample here was peripheral blood, taken on day 0 of AZD1222 vaccination. These receptors all stem from an adult in good health.

This clone has only one observation. This sequence joins TRBV23-1 and TRBJ2-7; 9 bases line up with TRBD1. TRBV23-1 is sorted into the ORF group, with uncertain function. V was clipped by 7 bases and J by 7 bases; unmatched bases: 11. The CDR3 runs to 14 residues. The CDR3 DNA follows: TGCGCCAGCAAACAGGGGGCGCGGGTAAGGGAGCAGTACTTC. It translates to CASKQGARVREQYF.

The chain recombines TRBV6-5 with TRBJ1-4; D gene ambiguous. V lost 4 bases and J lost 5, with 11 bases in between. CDR1 is MNHEY and CDR2 is SVGAGI in the germline V gene. The CDR3 has 14 residues. The CDR3 protein is CASSSRAPNEKLFF. The CDR3 region has the DNA TGTGCCAGCAGTTCCCGGGCCCCAAATGAAAAACTGTTTTTT.

J is TRBJ1-6 and V is TRBV28; no clear D. The length of the CDR3 is 16 residues. Trimming left V 6 bases short and J 0 bases short, with 12 bases between. Germline loops: CDR1 MDHEN, CDR2 SYDVKM. CDR3 sequence (DNA): TGTGCCAGCAGACAACAGAGACCCTCCTATAATTCACCCCTCCACTTT. It is translated as CASRQQRPSYNSPLHF.

The chain joins TRBV18 to TRBJ1-2; 11 positions agree with TRBD1. V gave up 3 bases and J gave up 8 bases; unmatched junction bases: 11. This CDR3 spans 16 amino acids. Germline lookup yields CDR1 KGHSH and CDR2 LQKENI. The CDR3 protein is CASSPGQGVQTRGYTF. The CDR3 DNA is TGTGCCAGCTCACCGGGACAGGGGGTACAGACGCGGGGCTACACCTTC.

The chain has TRBV6-4 and TRBJ1-2; no clear D. Between the trimmed V and J ends, which lost 3 bases and 0 bases, there was a span of 8 bases. Germline V CDR1 and CDR2: MRHNA, SNTAGT. This CDR3 is 14 amino acids long. CDR3 nucleotide sequence: TGTGCCAGCAGTGAAACAGTCTCTAACTATGGCTACACCTTC. Protein product: CASSETVSNYGYTF.

The rearrangement uses TRBV3-1 (or the pseudogene TRBV3-2) and TRBJ2-3, with D maybe TRBD2 (7 bases). Germline-derived CDR1 and CDR2 are LGHDT and YNNKEL (reference sequence). Trimming removed 1 base from V and 2 bases from J, with 13 bases in between. This CDR3 is built from 16 residues. CDR3 amino acids: CASSQGQGRVTDTQYF. The DNA of the CDR3 is TGTGCCAGCAGCCAAGGCCAGGGGAGGGTCACAGATACGCAGTATTTT.

The rearrangement joins TRBV7-9 to TRBJ1-1, with D hard to call. V was trimmed by 2 bases and J by 2 bases, leaving 9 bases between them. CDR1 is SEHNR and CDR2 is FQNEAQ in the germline V gene (reference sequence). This CDR3 region has 14 residues. The DNA of the CDR3 is TGTGCCAGCAGCTTACTGGGAGGAAACACTGAAGCTTTCTTT. It yields the protein CASSLLGGNTEAFF.

This sequence joins TRBV5-5 and TRBJ1-5, with 9 bases fitting TRBD1. CDR3 length equals 15 residues. Germline lookup yields CDR1 SGHKS and CDR2 YYEKEE (reference sequence). Germline trimming cut 7 bases from V and 7 bases from J; bases unmatched to any gene: 12. Here the CDR3 DNA reads TGTGCCAGCTGGGGTGGGGGGACAGGGAGCCAGCCCCAGCATTTT. Encoded protein: CASWGGGTGSQPQHF.

This chain joins TRBV19 and TRBJ1-5, with TRBD1 as a possible D gene (6 bases). The CDR3 consists of 15 residues. Trimming cost V 6 bases and J 5 bases, with 17 bases left between them. Germline loops: CDR1 LNHDA, CDR2 SQIVND (reference sequence). The CDR3 nucleotides are TGTGCCAGTAGCCCAAGGCCAGGGGTAGATCAGCCCCAGCATTTT. Its protein product is CASSPRPGVDQPQHF.

The chain combines TRBV15 with TRBJ2-5; 7 nucleotides align to TRBD1. The CDR3 has 17 residues. V trimming: 0 bases; J trimming: 2 bases; junction bases outside the gene matches: 9. Germline V lookup: CDR1 LNHNV, CDR2 YYDKDF (reference sequence). The chain's CDR3 is CATSRDLGTVLQETQYF. In DNA form, the CDR3 reads TGTGCCACCAGCAGAGATCTCGGGACAGTCCTACAAGAGACCCAGTACTTC. The full variable domain, rest sourced from reference TRBV15 and TRBJ2-5, is DAMVIQNPRYQVTQFGKPVTLSCSQTLNHNVMYWYQQKSSQAPKLLFHYYDKDFNNEADTPDNFQSRRPNTSFCFLDIRSPGLGDTAMYLCATSRDLGTVLQETQYFGPGTRLLVL.

The chain uses TRBV12-3 or TRBV12-4 and TRBJ2-7; tentatively, D is TRBD1 (6 bases). The CDR3 runs to 12 residues. Trimming took 6 bases from V and 9 from J, leaving 15 bases between them. The CDR3 sequence: CASRDPTGLQYF. Here the CDR3 DNA reads TGTGCCAGCAGGGACCCGACAGGCTTGCAGTACTTC.

The chain combines TRBV7-2 with TRBJ1-2; D is undetermined. The CDR3 contains 14 residues. Germline V CDR1 and CDR2: SGHTA, FQGNSA. V was trimmed by 1 base and J by 7 bases, leaving 13 bases between them. The CDR3: CASSLGGSYSGYTF. For the CDR3, the DNA is TGTGCCAGCAGCTTAGGCGGCTCCTACAGTGGCTACACCTTC.

The chain employs TRBV4-1 and TRBJ2-5; 13 positions match TRBD2. The V segment lost 3 bases and the J segment 3 bases; nucleotides outside the gene matches: 7. The CDR3 is made up of 17 amino acids. Germline assignment: CDR1 MGHRA and CDR2 YSYEKL. The DNA of the CDR3 is TGCGCCAGCAGCCAGCAAGCGACTAGCGGGGGGAAAGAGACCCAGTACTTC. It specifies CASSQQATSGGKETQYF.

This rearrangement joins TRBV2 to TRBJ1-4; D may be TRBD1 (5 bases). CDR1 and CDR2 (germline): SNHLY, FYNNEI. The CDR3 has 15 amino acids. Trimming left V 6 bases short and J 2 bases short, with 13 bases between. CDR3 coding DNA: TGTGCCAGCAGGCTGGGGGTTTACACTAATGAAAAACTGTTTTTT. Translation: CASRLGVYTNEKLFF.

The V call is TRBV5-1, the J call TRBJ2-5; 8 positions match TRBD1. The CDR3 consists of 16 residues. CDR1 SGHRS and CDR2 YFSETQ come from the germline V gene. Trimming took 0 bases from V and 5 from J; bases not matched to a gene: 9. CDR3 in amino acids: CASSLEGTGFSETQYF. The CDR3 DNA is TGCGCCAGCAGCTTGGAGGGGACAGGATTCTCCGAGACCCAGTACTTC.

The V gene is TRBV7-9, the J gene TRBJ1-2; 8 bases align to TRBD1. The CDR3 has 16 amino acids. V lost 5 bases to trimming and J lost 2 bases; unmatched junction nucleotides: 10. Germline lookup yields CDR1 SEHNR and CDR2 FQNEAQ (reference sequence). The CDR3 reads CASSPTGQGPNYGYTF. For the CDR3, the DNA is TGTGCCAGCAGCCCTACCGGACAGGGCCCCAACTATGGCTACACCTTC.

The gene calls are TRBV7-8 and TRBJ1-1; 9 nucleotides agree with TRBD1. The J segment lost 5 bases and the V segment lost 4 bases, leaving 11 bases of the junction unmatched. The CDR3 is made up of 16 amino acids. Per the germline V gene, CDR1 is SGHVS and CDR2 is FQNEAQ. In DNA form, the CDR3 reads TGTGCCAGCAGCTGGGGGGGGACAGGGAAAAGGACTGAAGCTTTCTTT. Amino acid sequence: CASSWGGTGKRTEAFF.

The rearrangement links TRBV5-6 to TRBJ1-1; D ambiguous. Germline V gene sequence: CDR1 SGHDT, CDR2 YYEEEE. This CDR3 has 15 amino acids. The ends were cut back, 2 bases at V and 7 bases at J, with 18 bases in the middle. Here the CDR3 reads CASSFMAGIEDEAFF. The DNA for the CDR3 is TGTGCCAGCAGCTTTATGGCAGGTATAGAAGATGAAGCTTTCTTT.

The chain's CDR3 is CATKTQAYEQYF. CDR3 in DNA: TGTGCCACCAAAACTCAGGCCTACGAGCAGTACTTC. The gene calls are TRBV28 and TRBJ2-7; D gene ambiguous. Per the germline V gene, CDR1 is MDHEN and CDR2 is SYDVKM. V lost 10 bases and J lost 2, with 12 bases in between. The CDR3 is made up of 12 amino acids.

This clone appeared once. DNA for the CDR3: TGTGCCAGTAGCAAAAACGGACCGAGGCAGCCCCAGCATTTT. Protein: CASSKNGPRQPQHF. This chain uses TRBV19 with TRBJ1-5; no firm D call. Per the germline V gene, CDR1 is LNHDA and CDR2 is SQIVND (reference sequence). Trimming stripped 6 bases from V and 7 bases from J, with 16 bases between. The CDR3 loop spans 14 amino acids.

The rearrangement uses TRBV5-1 and TRBJ2-5; TRBD1 might be the D (5 bases). CDR3 length: 13 amino acids. Germline V gene data show CDR1 as SGHRS and CDR2 as YFSETQ. V dropped 3 bases and J dropped 5 bases, with 11 bases sitting between them. The CDR3 sequence: CASSSGKGETQYF. CDR3 nucleotides: TGCGCCAGCAGCTCAGGGAAGGGGGAGACCCAGTACTTC.

This clone was found a few times. The chain joins TRBV5-1 to TRBJ2-7; a possible D gene is TRBD2 (5 bases). The V gene's germline CDR1 is SGHRS and CDR2 YFSETQ. Trimming shortened V by 2 bases and J by 6 bases, and 9 bases separated the two germline ends. This CDR3 is 12 amino acids long. CDR3 sequence (DNA): TGCGCCAGCAGCTTCGGGGTTAGCGAGCAGTACTTC. Translating gives CASSFGVSEQYF.

This clone was recorded once. V gene TRBV30 combines with J gene TRBJ1-1; D remains unclear. The V and J ends lost 5 bases and 0 bases respectively, with 10 bases between them. Germline CDR1 and CDR2: GTSNPN and SVGIG (reference sequence). The CDR3 extends over 13 amino acids. Here the CDR3 reads CAWDPRLNTEAFF. CDR3 bases: TGTGCCTGGGACCCTAGACTGAACACTGAAGCTTTCTTT.

The rearrangement joins TRBV19 to TRBJ2-2; D is unresolved. Deletions cut 1 base from V and 2 bases from J, with 5 bases between. CDR3 length equals 14 residues. The germline gives CDR1 LNHDA, CDR2 SQIVND (reference sequence). The CDR3 DNA follows: TGTGCCAGTAGTATAGGCAGAAACACCGGGGAGCTGTTTTTT. Its protein product is CASSIGRNTGELFF.

V and J are TRBV27 and TRBJ1-1, with 7 bases fitting TRBD1. The junction had 3 bases not matched to a gene; V was cut back by 3 bases and J by 2 bases. The CDR3 totals 14 residues. Germline CDR1 is MNHEY and CDR2 is SMNVEV (reference sequence). The CDR3 here is CASSLQGVNTEAFF. The CDR3 DNA reads as TGTGCCAGCAGTTTGCAGGGGGTAAACACTGAAGCTTTCTTT.